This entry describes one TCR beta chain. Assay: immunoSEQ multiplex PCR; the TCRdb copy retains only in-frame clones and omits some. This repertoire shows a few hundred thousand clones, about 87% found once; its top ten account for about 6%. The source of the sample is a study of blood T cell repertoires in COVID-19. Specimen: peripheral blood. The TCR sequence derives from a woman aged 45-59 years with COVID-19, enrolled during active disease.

The CDR3 reads CASSQGSKTGGFGNTIYF. In DNA form, the CDR3 reads TGTGCCAGCAGCCAAGGAAGTAAGACAGGGGGCTTTGGAAACACCATATATTTT. The chain has TRBV3-1 (or the pseudogene TRBV3-2) and TRBJ1-3; 10 positions match TRBD1. V was pared by 1 base and J by 3 bases, with 9 bases of the junction left unmatched. Germline V gene data show CDR1 as LGHDT and CDR2 as YNNKEL (reference sequence). The CDR3 is made up of 18 amino acids.